This TCR beta chain emerged from a study of T cells in localized non-small cell lung cancer. V was clipped by 4 bases and J by 9 bases, with 21 bases between them. The CDR3 runs to 16 residues. Looked up from germline, CDR1 is MDHEN and CDR2 is SYDVKM. TCRdb's table, derived via immunoSEQ multiplex PCR, lists solely in-frame clones and lacks some. Of thousands of clones listed, 25% to 35% are singletons. Notes on the study in general: A single tumor region was sequenced, leaving heterogeneity possible.

Remarks on this clone: What it recognizes is unknown.

The rearrangement joins TRBV28 to TRBJ2-2; no clear D. The sample consisted of lung tumor tissue, taken before any cancer treatment. The receptor was derived from an older male donor with stage III squamous cell lung carcinoma. The CDR3 DNA sequence: TGTGCCAGCAGTTCACCCGTGGGCCTCGAACACCGGGAGCTGTTTTTT. Amino acids: CASSSPVGLEHRELFF.